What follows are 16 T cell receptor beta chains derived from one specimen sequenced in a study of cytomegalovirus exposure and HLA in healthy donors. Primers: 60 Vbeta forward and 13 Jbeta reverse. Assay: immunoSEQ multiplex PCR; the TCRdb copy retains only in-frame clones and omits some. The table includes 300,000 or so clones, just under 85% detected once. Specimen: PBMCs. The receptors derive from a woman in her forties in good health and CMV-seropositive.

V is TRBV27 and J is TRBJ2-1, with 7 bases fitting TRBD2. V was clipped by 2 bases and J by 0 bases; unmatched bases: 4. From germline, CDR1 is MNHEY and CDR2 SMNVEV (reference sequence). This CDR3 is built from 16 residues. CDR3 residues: CASSLPGTTSYNEQFF. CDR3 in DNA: TGTGCCAGCAGTTTACCCGGGACTACCTCCTACAATGAGCAGTTCTTC.

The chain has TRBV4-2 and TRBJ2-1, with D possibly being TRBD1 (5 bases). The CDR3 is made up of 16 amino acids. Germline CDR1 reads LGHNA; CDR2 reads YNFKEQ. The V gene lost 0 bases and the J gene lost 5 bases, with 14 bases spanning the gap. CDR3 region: CASSQERLGVHNEQFF. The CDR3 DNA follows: TGTGCCAGCAGCCAAGAGCGGTTAGGGGTCCACAATGAGCAGTTCTTC.

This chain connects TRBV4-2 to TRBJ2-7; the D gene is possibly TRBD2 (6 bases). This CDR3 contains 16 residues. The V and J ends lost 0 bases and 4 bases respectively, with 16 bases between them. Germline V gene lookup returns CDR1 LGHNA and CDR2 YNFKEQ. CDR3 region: CASSQDRGSGRYEQYF. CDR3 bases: TGTGCCAGCAGCCAAGATCGGGGTAGCGGTAGGTACGAGCAGTACTTC.

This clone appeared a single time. This CDR3 reads CASSSTGDEQYF. CDR3 sequence (DNA): TGTGCCAGCAGCTCAACAGGGGACGAGCAGTACTTC. The chain joins TRBV7-6 to TRBJ2-7, with TRBD1 matching 7 bases. CDR1 is SGHVS and CDR2 is FNYEAQ in the germline V gene. There are 12 residues in the CDR3. Trimming took 4 bases from V and 5 from J; bases not matched to a gene: 2.

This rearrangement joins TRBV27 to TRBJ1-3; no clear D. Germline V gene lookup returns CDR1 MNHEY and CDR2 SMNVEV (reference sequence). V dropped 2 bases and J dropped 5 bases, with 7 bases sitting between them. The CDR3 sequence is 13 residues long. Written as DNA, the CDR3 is TGTGCCAGCAGTTTAACTTTCCGAAACACCATATATTTT. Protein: CASSLTFRNTIYF.

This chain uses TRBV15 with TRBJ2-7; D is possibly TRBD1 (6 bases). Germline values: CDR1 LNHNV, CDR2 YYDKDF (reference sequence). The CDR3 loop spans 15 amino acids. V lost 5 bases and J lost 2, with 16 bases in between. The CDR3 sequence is CATSRSIGQTYEQYF. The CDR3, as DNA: TGTGCCACCAGCCGGAGCATTGGACAGACCTACGAGCAGTACTTC.

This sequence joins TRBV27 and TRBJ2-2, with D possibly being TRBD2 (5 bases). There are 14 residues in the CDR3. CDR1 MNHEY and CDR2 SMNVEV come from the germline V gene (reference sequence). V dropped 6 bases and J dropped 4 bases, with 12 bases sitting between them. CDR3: CASRPSGSTGELFF. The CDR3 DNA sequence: TGTGCCAGCAGACCCAGCGGATCCACCGGGGAGCTGTTTTTT.

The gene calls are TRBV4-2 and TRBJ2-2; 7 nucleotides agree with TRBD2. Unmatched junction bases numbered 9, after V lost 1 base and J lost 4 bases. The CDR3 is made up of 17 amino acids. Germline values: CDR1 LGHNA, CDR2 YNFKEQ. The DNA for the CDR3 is TGTGCCAGCAGCCAAGGTTATGGGAGGGGAGGCACCGGGGAGCTGTTTTTT. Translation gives CASSQGYGRGGTGELFF.

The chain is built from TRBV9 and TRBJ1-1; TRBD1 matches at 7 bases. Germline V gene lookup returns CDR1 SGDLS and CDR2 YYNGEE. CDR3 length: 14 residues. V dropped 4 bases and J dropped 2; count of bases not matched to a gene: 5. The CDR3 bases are TGTGCCAGCAGCCCGGGACAGTCAAACACTGAAGCTTTCTTT. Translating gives CASSPGQSNTEAFF. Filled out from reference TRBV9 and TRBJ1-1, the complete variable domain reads DSGVTQTPKHLITATGQRVTLRCSPRSGDLSVYWYQQSLDQGLQFLIQYYNGEERAKGNILERFSAQQFPDLHSELNLSSLELGDSALYFCASSPGQSNTEAFFGQGTRLTVV.

The CDR3 DNA reads TGTGCCACCAGCAGAAATCAGAACTCTGGAAACACCATATATTTT. It translates to CATSRNQNSGNTIYF. The chain couples TRBV15 to TRBJ1-3; no definite D call. Germline CDR1 is LNHNV and CDR2 is YYDKDF (reference sequence). The CDR3 is made up of 15 amino acids. Trimming took 2 bases from V and 0 from J, leaving 8 bases between them.

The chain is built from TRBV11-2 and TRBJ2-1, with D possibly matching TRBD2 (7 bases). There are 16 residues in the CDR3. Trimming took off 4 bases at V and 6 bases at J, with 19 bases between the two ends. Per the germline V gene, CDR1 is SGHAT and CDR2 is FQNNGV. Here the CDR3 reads CASSSSWEGGGNEQFF. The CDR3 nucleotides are TGTGCCAGCAGCTCTTCCTGGGAGGGAGGGGGCAATGAGCAGTTCTTC.

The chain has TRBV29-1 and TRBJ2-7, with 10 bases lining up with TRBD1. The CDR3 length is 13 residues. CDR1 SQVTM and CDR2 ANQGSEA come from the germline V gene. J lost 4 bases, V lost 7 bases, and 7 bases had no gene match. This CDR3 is CSAQPGQGYEQYF. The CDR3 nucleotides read TGCAGCGCACAACCGGGACAGGGGTACGAGCAGTACTTC.

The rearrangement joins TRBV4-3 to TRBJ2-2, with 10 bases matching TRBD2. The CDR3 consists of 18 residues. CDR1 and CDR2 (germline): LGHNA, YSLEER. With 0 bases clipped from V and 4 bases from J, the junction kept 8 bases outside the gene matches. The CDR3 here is CASSQDPPSGSSTGELFF. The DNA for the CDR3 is TGCGCCAGCAGCCAAGATCCCCCTAGCGGGAGTTCCACCGGGGAGCTGTTTTTT.

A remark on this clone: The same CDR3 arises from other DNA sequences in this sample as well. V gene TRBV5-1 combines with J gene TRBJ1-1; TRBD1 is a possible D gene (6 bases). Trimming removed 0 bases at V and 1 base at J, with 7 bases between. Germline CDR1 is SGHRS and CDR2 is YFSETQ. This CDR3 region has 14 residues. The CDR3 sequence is CASSLARGNTEAFF. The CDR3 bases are TGCGCCAGCAGCTTGGCCAGGGGGAACACTGAAGCTTTCTTT.

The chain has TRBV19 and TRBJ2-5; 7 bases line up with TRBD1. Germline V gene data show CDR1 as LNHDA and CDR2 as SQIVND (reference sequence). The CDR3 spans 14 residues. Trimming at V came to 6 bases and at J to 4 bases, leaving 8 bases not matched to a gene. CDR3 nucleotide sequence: TGTGCCAGTAGAAGACAGGGTTCTACAGAGACCCAGTACTTC. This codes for CASRRQGSTETQYF.

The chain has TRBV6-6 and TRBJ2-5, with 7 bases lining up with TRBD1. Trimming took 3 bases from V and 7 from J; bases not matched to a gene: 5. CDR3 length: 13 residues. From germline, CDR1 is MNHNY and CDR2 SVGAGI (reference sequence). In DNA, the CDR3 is TGTGCCAGCAGTTATGACAGGGAAGGGACCCAGTACTTC. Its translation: CASSYDREGTQYF.